The sequence of this TCR beta chain was determined in a study of beta chain features in type 1 diabetes (dated by TCRdb to 2016 to 2019). Notes on the research overall: Patients and healthy donors did not differ in mean age, gender distribution, total cell number or subset yield. A total of around 110,000,000 sorted cells were examined across all samples, and a strong correlation was observed between cell number per subset and RNA yield. In the study, recently diagnosed type 1 diabetes patients and matched healthy donors were compared on the TCRB repertoires of their sorted circulating CD4+ T cell subsets. Regulatory and stem cell-like memory subsets were isolated from only 8 patients and about eight healthy donors, whereas naive and central memory subsets came from all 30 or so donors. Overall results and qualifications from the work: Shorter templates might be favored by PCR, yet because patient and control samples were amplified and corrected together, any such skew would affect both groups equally. Because cDNA was sequenced instead of genomic DNA, activated cells with high expression could be over-represented, although the groups did not differ in activation or CD3 levels. The naive, central memory and regulatory TCRB repertoires appeared to resemble one another more closely among patients than among healthy donors. At VDJ recombination sites, patients with type 1 diabetes made fewer insertions and deleted more nucleotides, a pattern implying thymic rearrangement abnormalities. HLA sub-analyses involved small numbers of individuals, so any influence of HLA type on TCRB rearrangement remained unresolved. A moderate but significant shortening of TCRB CDR3 length was observed in type 1 diabetes patients in all four CD4+ subsets.

Relative to germline, V is 5 bases shorter and J is 6 bases shorter, with 11 bases between their ends. Looking up the germline V gene (reference sequence) yields CDR1 DFQATT and CDR2 SNEGSKA. Including cysteine and phenylalanine, the CDR3 has 11 amino acids. Just CDR3 DNA is preserved here, 33 bases in frame from base 1. This clone occurred many times. Its antigen is unknown. No base quality information exists; no much larger clone differs at one position. The entire amount of isolated RNA was reverse transcribed using the High Capacity cDNA Reverse Transcription Kit, so the sequenced TCRB transcripts were expressed ones. Deep immunoSEQ sequencing was performed on naive, central memory and regulatory T cell samples, with an average of roughly 3.3 million total reads per sample. Sorted cells were lysed in RLT buffer and RNA was extracted with DNase-treated RNeasy Micro or Mini kits, depending on cell number. To prevent cross-contamination, every cell subset was processed on its own, while patient and healthy donor samples were processed together. The immunoSEQ multiplex PCR was used to amplify TCRB sequences from cDNA, generating 87-bp fragments that spanned the CDR3 region. The amplicons were sequenced using the Illumina HiSeq platform. From the authors' description of their analysis: Synthetic template baselines were used to correct PCR bias computationally, reads within Hamming distance 2 were collapsed together, and singletons that could not be merged were discarded. Reads were aligned to IMGT to assign V, D and J genes, CDR3 length, and insertions or deletions at six rearrangement sites. Within each subset, clonotype counts were normalized to the number of sorted cells before true diversity and Gini coefficients were calculated with the tcR R package. The overlap coefficient, calculated on TCRB nucleotide sequences, was used to measure repertoire sharing. TCRdb retrieved this table from immuneACCESS and kept in-frame rearrangements only. Not all clones are present; in checked studies, unresolved V genes account for under half, and no reason is known for the remainder. V and J calls and clone size are copied from that table; D and trimming were computed from the DNA. The sample records around 250,000 clones, 27% of which are singletons. Clones ranked in the top ten supply 4% of the sample.

Each donor gave one peripheral blood draw, averaging about 100 mL, which was collected into heparinised tubes. Using a panel that included CD45RO, CCR7, CD25, CD127, CD95 and CD27, naive, central memory, regulatory and stem cell-like memory CD4+ T cells were sorted on a BD FACSAria II. A purity above 95% was achieved for all sorted populations. PBMCs were isolated right away by Lymphoprep density gradient centrifugation and were stained directly, without culture. Samples were stained and sorted in pairs, with one healthy donor and one patient per experiment, so that batch effects were minimized. The TCR comes from a man aged 30 to 39 in good health. What was sequenced was central memory CD4+ T cells from blood. Recombination connected TRBV20-1 to TRBJ2-7; the best D guess is TRBD1, with 5 bases matching. Here the CDR3 is given as CSAEDTPEQYF. The nucleotide sequence is TGCAGTGCTGAGGACACTCCCGAGCAGTACTTC.